The 28 T cell receptor beta chains below all came from one sample that was sequenced in a study of response to subunit inactivated influenza vaccine. TCRdb re-called the RT-PCR reads with MiXCR, one entry per CDR3 protein. The table includes 430,000 or so distinct CDR3 sequences, approximately 9.9% detected once. This specimen consisted of PBMCs from blood, obtained around seven weeks after vaccination. The origin of the receptors is a man over 45 who received an inactivated influenza vaccine.

The chain uses TRBV15 and TRBJ2-2; 7 nucleotides agree with TRBD2. Trimming removed 1 base from V and 4 bases from J; junction bases left unmatched: 3. The CDR3 runs 15 residues. Germline CDR1 and CDR2: LNHNV and YYDKDF (reference sequence). In nucleotides, the CDR3 is TGTGCCACCAGCAGAGCGGGAGGTATCACCGGGGAGCTGTTTTTT. It is translated as CATSRAGGITGELFF.

As regards this clonotype: One junction end does not reproduce the germline sequence, and a read error may be involved. This rearrangement joins TRBV27 to TRBJ2-2; tentative D call: TRBD2 (6 bases). This CDR3 has 15 amino acids. Germline V lookup: CDR1 MNHEY, CDR2 SMNVEV (reference sequence). The CDR3 sequence: CAISLGGVNTGELFF. Here the CDR3 DNA reads TGTGCCATCAGTTTAGGCGGGGTGAACACCGGGGAGCTGTTTTTT.

This clonotype was counted only a few times. The rearrangement uses TRBV6-2 or TRBV6-3 and TRBJ2-2, with 12 bases lining up with TRBD1. Losses at the gene ends were 6 bases for V and 4 bases for J; bases not matched to a gene: 6. This CDR3 region has 16 residues. Germline V lookup: CDR1 MNHEY, CDR2 SVGEGT. CDR3 DNA: TGTGCCAGCAGACCCGGGACAGGGGGCCTCACCGGGGAGCTGTTTTTT. Residues: CASRPGTGGLTGELFF.

This clonotype was observed a handful of times. The rearrangement uses TRBV12-3 or TRBV12-4 and TRBJ2-5; TRBD2 matches at 9 bases. Trimming took 1 base from V and 1 from J; bases not matched to a gene: 4. This CDR3 is built from 16 residues. The CDR3 DNA sequence: TGTGCCAGCAGTTTAGGAGTAGCGGGGGCCCAAGAGACCCAGTACTTC. It translates to CASSLGVAGAQETQYF.

This clonotype showed up many times. V gene TRBV5-1 combines with J gene TRBJ2-7; tentatively, D is TRBD1 (5 bases). The CDR3 has 13 amino acids. V lost 3 bases to trimming and J lost 6 bases, with 13 bases between them. Germline CDR1 SGHRS, CDR2 YFSETQ. Here the CDR3 reads CASSSITGSEQYF. The CDR3 nucleotides read TGCGCCAGCAGCTCGATTACAGGCTCCGAGCAGTACTTC.

This rearrangement joins TRBV5-1 to TRBJ2-3; 9 nucleotides match TRBD2. CDR1 and CDR2 from the germline V gene are SGHRS and YFSETQ. CDR3 length: 17 residues. The J segment lost 5 bases and the V segment lost 3 bases, leaving 13 bases of the junction unmatched. CDR3 in amino acids: CASSSIAGDLRGDTQYF. The CDR3 DNA reads TGCGCCAGCAGCTCGATAGCGGGGGACCTACGAGGAGATACGCAGTATTTT.

The chain couples TRBV20-1 to TRBJ2-5; 7 bases map to TRBD1. The CDR3 length is 14 residues. V was pared by 6 bases and J by 1 base, with 8 bases of the junction left unmatched. Germline lookup yields CDR1 DFQATT and CDR2 SNEGSKA (reference sequence). CDR3 region: CSASKGTAQETQYF. For the CDR3, the DNA is TGCAGTGCCAGTAAAGGGACAGCCCAAGAGACCCAGTACTTC.

J is TRBJ2-7 and V is TRBV4-3; TRBD2 aligns across 7 bases. The CDR3 is made up of 14 amino acids. CDR1 and CDR2 (germline): LGHNA, YSLEER. J gave up 3 bases and V 1 base, and 3 bases lay outside the gene matches. The DNA for the CDR3 is TGCGCCAGCAGCCAAGGCGGGGGAAACTACGAGCAGTACTTC. Its translation: CASSQGGGNYEQYF.

This clonotype has at least ten counts. The CDR3 here is CASSAETGEFHEQYF. CDR3 DNA: TGTGCCAGCAGTGCGGAGACAGGGGAGTTCCACGAGCAGTACTTC. V gene TRBV27 combines with J gene TRBJ2-7; TRBD1 agrees at 8 bases. The CDR3 runs 15 residues. Per germline, CDR1 MNHEY and CDR2 SMNVEV (reference sequence). Trimming at V came to 5 bases and at J to 5 bases, leaving 11 bases not matched to a gene.

The rearrangement uses TRBV2 and TRBJ2-5, with a weak D call TRBD2 (7 bases). Trimming cost V 6 bases and J 4 bases, with 15 bases left between them. The CDR3 runs 14 residues. Germline V gene sequence: CDR1 SNHLY, CDR2 FYNNEI. In nucleotides, the CDR3 is TGTGCCAGCAGCGTAAACAGGGAGGGAGAGACCCAGTACTTC. Amino acids: CASSVNREGETQYF.

The rearrangement uses TRBV7-9 and TRBJ1-1; D is unresolved. The CDR3 loop spans 16 amino acids. V lost 0 bases and J lost 3, with 14 bases in between. Germline CDR1 and CDR2: SEHNR and FQNEAQ (reference sequence). The CDR3: CASSLARTNPDTEAFF. In DNA, the CDR3 is TGTGCCAGCAGCTTAGCCCGAACCAATCCTGACACTGAAGCTTTCTTT.

This clonotype came up many times. The junction and the germline gene differ at one end; a read error may be behind it. V usage is TRBV5-1 and J usage is TRBJ1-5, with D possibly being TRBD1 (6 bases). The CDR3 has 14 amino acids. Per germline, CDR1 SGHRS and CDR2 YFSETQ. The CDR3 loop reads CASSLGGGNQPQHF. The CDR3 coding sequence is TGTGCCAGCAGCTTGGGGGGCGGGAATCAGCCCCAGCATTTT.

This chain connects TRBV7-2 to TRBJ2-5; 7 nucleotides align to TRBD2. The germline V gene has CDR1 SGHTA and CDR2 FQGNSA. Unmatched junction bases numbered 4, after V lost 5 bases and J lost 1 base. The CDR3 runs 14 residues. CDR3 in DNA: TGTGCCAGCAGCGGGAGGGCCCTCCAAGAGACCCAGTACTTC. Residues: CASSGRALQETQYF.

In regard to this clonotype: A read error may be the cause here, since a much bigger clone is one base away. The rearrangement uses TRBV15 and TRBJ2-3; 8 bases fit TRBD1. CDR1 is LNHNV and CDR2 is YYDKDF in the germline V gene (reference sequence). This CDR3 has 15 residues. CDR3 residues: CATRITGGGTDTHYF. The CDR3 bases are TGTGCCACCAGAATAACAGGGGGAGGCACAGATACGCACTATTTT.

The chain links TRBV20-1 to TRBJ2-6, with D unresolved. CDR1 DFQATT and CDR2 SNEGSKA come from the germline V gene (reference sequence). The CDR3 spans 14 residues. The germline V and J ends were trimmed by 3 bases and 3 bases, with 9 bases remaining between them. The CDR3 loop reads CSASNLHGANVLTF. DNA of the CDR3: TGCAGTGCTAGTAATCTCCATGGGGCCAACGTCCTGACTTTC.

The rearrangement links TRBV4-3 to TRBJ2-3, with D hard to call. The V end was cut by 0 bases, the J end by 3 bases, with 7 bases between. Germline V gene sequence: CDR1 LGHNA, CDR2 YSLEER. The CDR3 is 14 residues long. The CDR3 sequence is CASSQDYRTDTQYF. In nucleotides, the CDR3 is TGCGCCAGCAGCCAAGATTACCGTACAGATACGCAGTATTTT.

This clonotype was seen a few times. This chain joins TRBV19 and TRBJ1-1; 10 bases map to TRBD1. Germline trimming cut 7 bases from V and 3 bases from J; bases unmatched to any gene: 5. Germline V gives CDR1 LNHDA, CDR2 SQIVND (reference sequence). This CDR3 is 14 amino acids long. The CDR3 sequence is CASMGTGVDTEAFF. CDR3 bases: TGTGCCAGTATGGGGACAGGGGTCGACACTGAAGCTTTCTTT.

This clonotype turned up a few times. This rearrangement joins TRBV4-1 to TRBJ2-1, with D perhaps being TRBD1 or TRBD2 (5 bases each). CDR3 size: 13 residues. CDR1 and CDR2 (germline): MGHRA, YSYEKL. Trimming left V 5 bases short and J 8 bases short, with 13 bases between. CDR3 DNA: TGCGCCAGCAGCGTCCGGGGACCTTATGAGCAGTTCTTC. This codes for CASSVRGPYEQFF.

For this clonotype: Mismatch with germline at one junction end may stem from a read error. The rearrangement links TRBV6-1 to TRBJ2-7, with D possibly matching TRBD2 (7 bases). The germline CDR1 and CDR2 sequences are MNHNS and SASEGT. This CDR3 is 15 amino acids long. CDR3 in amino acids: CVSSLGRAGTSEQYF. Written as DNA, the CDR3 is TGTGTCAGCAGCCTGGGCAGAGCGGGGACATCCGAGCAGTACTTC.

This chain joins TRBV20-1 and TRBJ2-7; 9 nucleotides line up with TRBD1. The CDR3 totals 18 residues. V was clipped by 1 base and J by 1 base; unmatched bases: 14. Germline V gives CDR1 DFQATT, CDR2 SNEGSKA (reference sequence). The CDR3 is CSARVKDRGGFISYEQYF. The CDR3 DNA follows: TGCAGTGCTAGAGTGAAGGACAGGGGCGGCTTCATTTCCTACGAGCAGTACTTC.

The sample holds a few counts of this clonotype. The V gene is TRBV6-5, the J gene TRBJ2-5; D not certain. The CDR3 covers 14 residues. V was trimmed by 0 bases and J by 3 bases, leaving 8 bases between them. Germline loops: CDR1 MNHEY, CDR2 SVGAGI. In nucleotides, the CDR3 is TGTGCCAGCAGTTACTCGATGGGTAAAGAGACCCAGTACTTC. This encodes CASSYSMGKETQYF.

The genes are TRBV4-2 and TRBJ2-4; 10 positions match TRBD1. Germline V lookup: CDR1 LGHNA, CDR2 YNFKEQ. The CDR3 has 14 amino acids. V shed 1 base and J 9 bases; nucleotides not matched to a gene: 3. This CDR3 is CASSQVGTGAIQYF. The CDR3 bases are TGTGCCAGCAGCCAAGTGGGGACAGGGGCCATTCAGTACTTC.

The rearrangement uses TRBV6-2 or TRBV6-3 and TRBJ1-2; maybe TRBD1 (5 bases). V dropped 2 bases and J dropped 7 bases, with 14 bases sitting between them. CDR1 MNHEY and CDR2 SVGEGT come from the germline V gene. This CDR3 is built from 14 residues. The CDR3 region has the DNA TGTGCCAGCAGTTACCGTAATGGGGGAGTTGGCTACACCTTC. It specifies CASSYRNGGVGYTF.

This clonotype was counted only a few times. The chain links TRBV4-3 to TRBJ2-2; unclear D gene. Between the trimmed V and J ends, which lost 4 bases and 6 bases, there was a span of 9 bases. The CDR3 covers 13 residues. Germline V gene sequence: CDR1 LGHNA, CDR2 YSLEER. For the CDR3, the DNA is TGCGCCAGCAGCCCCCCTTCACCCGGGGAGCTGTTTTTT. This encodes CASSPPSPGELFF.

The table lists this clonotype with many counts. The J gene is TRBJ2-7, the V gene TRBV5-1, with TRBD1 identical over 7 bases. With 4 bases clipped from V and 0 bases from J, the junction kept 4 bases outside the gene matches. In germline, CDR1 is SGHRS, CDR2 YFSETQ. The CDR3 length is 14 residues. For the CDR3, the DNA is TGCGCCAGCAGCCCCGGGGACAGCTCCTACGAGCAGTACTTC. Translation: CASSPGDSSYEQYF.

This chain connects TRBV11-2 to TRBJ2-5; no reliable D call. CDR1 SGHAT and CDR2 FQNNGV come from the germline V gene. The CDR3 totals 13 residues. Trimming cost V 5 bases and J 5 bases, with 12 bases left between them. CDR3 sequence (DNA): TGTGCCAGCAGCCGGACCTGGGCGGAGACCCAGTACTTC. Amino acids: CASSRTWAETQYF.

This clonotype was seen repeatedly, ten times or more. CDR3 sequence: CASSGTTGHGYNEQFF. As DNA, the CDR3 is TGTGCCAGCAGCGGGACGACAGGTCACGGCTACAATGAGCAGTTCTTC. The chain carries TRBV9 and TRBJ2-1, with a tentative D call TRBD1 (6 bases). The V gene lost 3 bases and the J gene lost 3 bases, with 16 bases spanning the gap. This CDR3 is 16 amino acids long. Germline assignment: CDR1 SGDLS and CDR2 YYNGEE. Looking up the rest from reference TRBV9 and TRBJ2-1 gives the full variable domain: DSGVTQTPKHLITATGQRVTLRCSPRSGDLSVYWYQQSLDQGLQFLIQYYNGEERAKGNILERFSAQQFPDLHSELNLSSLELGDSALYFCASSGTTGHGYNEQFFGPGTRLTVL.

The chain is built from TRBV25-1 and TRBJ2-7; 7 bases fit TRBD1. The CDR3 consists of 14 residues. Germline CDR1 reads MGHDK; CDR2 reads SYGVNS. V lost 5 bases and J lost 2; bases outside the gene matches: 6. CDR3 nucleotides: TGTGCCAGCAGTTTTGGGACAGATACCTACGAGCAGTACTTC. It specifies CASSFGTDTYEQYF.